The clone carrying this T cell receptor beta chain was observed many times. The antigen is not known. In TCRdb, the 5' RACE reads were re-called with MiXCR into one record per CDR3 protein. The repertoire has approximately 670,000 distinct CDR3 sequences, less than 7% of them found once; the top ten carry around 1.9%. These data are taken from a study of identical twins. Findings and caveats of the study: It was possible that invariant MAIT and iNKT cells partly confounded the zero-insertion analyses.

The CDR3 loop spans 14 amino acids. Trimming shortened V by 7 bases and J by 7 bases, and 17 bases separated the two germline ends. The clonotype originates from a man aged 18 to 29 in good health. The chain has TRBV12-3 or TRBV12-4 and TRBJ2-1; tentatively, D is TRBD1 (5 bases). Material for sequencing was naive T cells sorted from blood. The CDR3 here is CASNFGRTLNEQFF. The CDR3 nucleotides are TGTGCCAGCAATTTTGGGCGGACACTTAATGAGCAGTTCTTC.